This note documents a single T cell receptor beta chain sequence. The data were taken from a study of blood T cell repertoires in COVID-19. V was clipped by 3 bases and J by 0 bases, with 9 bases between them. The CDR3 loop spans 15 amino acids. From germline, CDR1 is MNHNY and CDR2 SVGAGI (reference sequence). The protocol was immunoSEQ multiplex PCR, while the TCRdb copy is restricted to in-frame clones and leaves out a portion. Of roughly 170,000 clones listed, 85% to 90% were seen once; the top ten hold less than 3.5%. Sequencing was performed on peripheral blood. V and J are TRBV6-6 and TRBJ1-3, with D unresolved. This TCR was sampled from a man aged 40-50 years with active or convalescent COVID-19. DNA of the CDR3: TGTGCCAGCAGTTATGGGCCAAACTCTGGAAACACCATATATTTT. Translated, it gives CASSYGPNSGNTIYF.